This T cell receptor (beta chain) comes out of a study of early T cells in non-severe SARS-CoV-2 infection. About the study: Chains were unpaired, as sequencing was done on bulk RNA from unsorted whole blood. Overall study findings and caveats: Database matching using VDJdb favored anti-spike CD8 responses, with private and CD4 specificities left missing.

Tagging with unique molecular identifiers was applied to individual cDNA molecules. One entry per CDR3 protein results from TCRdb running MiXCR on the 5' RACE reads. The table has about 64,000 distinct CDR3 sequences, approximately 9.2% seen once. V gave up 4 bases and J gave up 5 bases; unmatched junction bases: 6. The CDR3 is 14 amino acids. Germline CDR1 reads MNHNY; CDR2 reads SVGAGI (reference sequence). The table lists this clonotype with many counts. Antigen: not known. The sample was whole blood, taken at baseline. The source of this sequence is an adult who was a healthcare worker with PCR-confirmed SARS-CoV-2 infection or an uninfected control (not recorded which). The chain uses TRBV6-6 and TRBJ2-5; TRBD2 agrees at 8 bases. CDR3 residues: CASSSRAGVETQYF. For the CDR3, the DNA is TGTGCCAGCAGTTCACGAGCGGGAGTTGAGACCCAGTACTTC.